Sequencing of this T cell receptor beta chain was carried out in a study of T-cell reconstitution after alpha-beta-depleted transplantation in children. Losses at the gene ends were 5 bases for V and 1 base for J; bases not matched to a gene: 5. The germline V gene has CDR1 SGHTA and CDR2 FQGNSA. The CDR3 loop spans 15 amino acids. Construction of the TCRbeta library involved unique molecular identifiers. From the PCR reads, TCRdb called clonotypes with MiXCR, one entry per CDR3 protein. The sample holds about 690,000 distinct CDR3 sequences; approximately 15% are singletons and the top ten take around 0.96%. The sample holds many counts of this clonotype.

This clonotype was obtained from a human donor who donated a stem cell graft to a child with acute myeloid leukemia. The sequences come from PBMCs from the stem cell graft donor, collected from the stem cell graft. V usage is TRBV7-2 and J usage is TRBJ2-1; TRBD1 agrees at 7 bases. The CDR3 protein is CASSRQGQSYNEQFF. The CDR3 DNA reads TGTGCCAGCAGCAGACAGGGACAGTCCTACAATGAGCAGTTCTTC.